The next 5 T cell receptor beta chains were all read from a single sample in a study of blood T cell repertoires in COVID-19. TCRdb keeps only in-frame clones here, not all; method: immunoSEQ multiplex PCR. The repertoire holds 200,000 to 250,000 clones, with 83% as singletons. The sequencing input was PBMCs or T cells enriched from blood (not recorded which). The source is a woman aged 45-60 years who had been exposed to COVID-19.

V and J are TRBV3-1 (or the pseudogene TRBV3-2) and TRBJ1-2, with D perhaps matching TRBD1 (5 bases). The CDR3 contains 15 residues. CDR1 is LGHDT, CDR2 YNNKEL, per germline (reference sequence). V was shortened by 4 bases and J by 6 bases, with 18 bases between the two germline ends. Written as DNA, the CDR3 is TGTGCCAGCAGCCCCTGGACGGGGGTTACTGATGGCTACACCTTC. It codes for CASSPWTGVTDGYTF.

V is TRBV14 and J is TRBJ2-5, with D maybe TRBD1 (7 bases). V was clipped by 4 bases and J by 6 bases, with 21 bases between them. The CDR3 has 16 amino acids. CDR1 and CDR2 from the germline V gene are SGHDN and FVKESK. The CDR3 DNA reads TGTGCCAGCAGCCGGTTTGGTAGCGGACAGGTGAAGACCCAGTACTTC. It translates to CASSRFGSGQVKTQYF. Based on the CDR3 plus reference TRBV14 and TRBJ2-5, the full variable domain is EAGVTQFPSHSVIEKGQTVTLRCDPISGHDNLYWYRRVMGKEIKFLLHFVKESKQDESGMPNNRFLAERTGGTYSTLKVQPAELEDSGVYFCASSRFGSGQVKTQYFGPGTRLLVL.

The chain has TRBV12-5 and TRBJ2-3, with D perhaps matching TRBD1 (6 bases). Trimming cost V 1 base and J 6 bases, with 11 bases left between them. Germline V gene data show CDR1 as LGHNT and CDR2 as FRNRAP. The CDR3 spans 14 residues. The CDR3 reads CASGLGQVGDTQYF. Here the CDR3 DNA reads TGTGCTAGTGGTTTGGGACAGGTTGGCGATACGCAGTATTTT.

The CDR3 loop reads CASSYSTGLGGYTF. The CDR3 DNA is TGTGCCAGCAGCTACAGCACAGGGCTGGGAGGCTACACCTTC. The chain joins TRBV6-5 to TRBJ1-2; D may be TRBD1 (6 bases). Trimming shortened V by 6 bases and J by 8 bases, and 19 bases separated the two germline ends. The CDR3 has 14 amino acids. Germline lookup yields CDR1 MNHEY and CDR2 SVGAGI.

The chain employs TRBV5-1 and TRBJ2-2; a possible D gene is TRBD2 (6 bases). The CDR3 covers 15 residues. Germline CDR1 and CDR2: SGHRS and YFSETQ. Trimming removed 5 bases at V and 1 base at J, with 12 bases between. The CDR3 DNA sequence: TGCGCCAGCAGGCGGGGTGTGGGGAACACCGGGGAGCTGTTTTTT. It translates to CASRRGVGNTGELFF.